These T cell receptor beta chains were read from a single sample in a study of human T cells and chemical hapten exposure. MiXCR, run by TCRdb on the 5' RACE reads, gives a single entry per CDR3 protein. The sample comprises roughly 82,000 distinct CDR3 sequences, 15% of which are singletons, and about 6.8% rests with the top ten. The receptors come from a female donor in good health. CDR3s include the opening cysteine and the closing phenylalanine or tryptophan. A D gene is named only where the DNA matches it firmly. Some rows mark clone size as missing; the rest say once, few, many or name a class of expanded clone.

V gene	CDR3 length	clone size	D gene	J gene	CDR3 protein	CDR3 DNA
TRBV7-9	14	NA	NA	TRBJ1-1	CASSLQASNPEAFF	TGTGCCAGCAGCTTACAGGCTTCGAACCCTGAAGCTTTCTTT
TRBV9	13	few	TRBD2	TRBJ2-5	CASSQGTRETQYF	TGTGCCAGCAGCCAGGGGACTAGGGAGACCCAGTACTTC
TRBV18	17	few	TRBD1	TRBJ2-6	CASSRQGASAGANVLTF	TGTGCCAGCTCACGACAGGGGGCTTCGGCCGGGGCCAACGTCCTGACTTTC
TRBV10-3	16	NA	TRBD1	TRBJ2-5	CAISGGIGGASETQYF	TGTGCCATCAGTGGAGGGATAGGGGGCGCATCAGAGACCCAGTACTTC
TRBV28	22	few	TRBD2	TRBJ2-7	CASSFFPPTGTSGRRETYEQYF	TGTGCCAGCAGTTTTTTCCCCCCAACCGGGACTAGCGGGAGGCGCGAAACCTACGAGCAGTACTTC
TRBV4-3	15	NA	NA	TRBJ1-1	CASSPSGGRSTEAFF	TGCGCCAGCAGCCCTAGCGGGGGGCGGAGCACTGAAGCTTTCTTT
TRBV6-1	17	few	TRBD1	TRBJ1-4	CASSEPSTGLLYEKLFF	TGTGCCAGCAGTGAACCCTCGACAGGGCTATTATATGAAAAACTGTTTTTT
TRBV7-9	14	NA	TRBD1	TRBJ1-2	CAVDQGALNYGYTF	TGTGCCGTTGACCAGGGGGCCTTAAACTATGGCTACACCTTC
TRBV30	16	few	TRBD2	TRBJ2-1	CAWSDPSAGGPNEQFF	TGTGCCTGGAGTGACCCGAGTGCGGGAGGCCCCAATGAGCAGTTCTTC
TRBV2	12	NA	NA	TRBJ2-1	CASSGEGNEQFF	TGTGCCAGCAGTGGAGAGGGGAATGAGCAGTTCTTC
TRBV24-1	13	few	NA	TRBJ1-2	CATSDDREYGYTF	TGTGCCACCAGTGACGATCGGGAGTATGGCTACACCTTC
TRBV5-4	15	NA	TRBD2	TRBJ2-1	CASSSSGRSLNEQFF	TGTGCCAGCAGCTCTAGCGGGAGGTCCCTTAATGAGCAGTTCTTC
TRBV29-1	16	few	TRBD2	TRBJ2-5	CSVDGAGGRGRETQYF	TGCAGCGTTGATGGGGCGGGGGGGCGAGGACGAGAGACCCAGTACTTC
TRBV4-2	15	NA	NA	TRBJ2-4	CASSQDLAGRNIQYF	TGTGCCAGCAGCCAAGATTTGGCGGGGAGAAACATTCAGTACTTC
TRBV20-1	14	NA	TRBD1	TRBJ2-7	CSARLDRGGEEQYF	TGCAGTGCTAGACTAGACAGGGGAGGAGAAGAGCAGTACTTC
TRBV7-2	15	many	TRBD1	TRBJ1-2	CASSHPDRGDYGYTF	TGTGCCAGCAGCCACCCGGACAGGGGAGACTATGGCTACACCTTC
TRBV4-2	15	few	NA	TRBJ2-3	CASSSPGTYTDTQYF	TGTGCCAGCAGCTCCCCCGGAACTTACACAGATACGCAGTATTTT
TRBV10-3	14	many	NA	TRBJ1-1	CAISEGLGNTEAFF	TGTGCCATCAGTGAGGGGTTAGGGAACACTGAAGCTTTCTTT
TRBV20-1	13	NA	NA	TRBJ1-5	CSATERGTQPQHF	TGCAGTGCTACGGAGAGGGGAACGCAGCCCCAGCATTTT
TRBV7-2	13	many	NA	TRBJ2-5	CASSLNNQETQYF	TGTGCCAGCAGCCTTAATAACCAAGAGACCCAGTACTTC
TRBV27	13	many	NA	TRBJ2-3	CASSISPPDTQYF	TGTGCCAGCAGTATCTCCCCTCCAGATACGCAGTATTTT
TRBV27	13	NA	NA	TRBJ1-2	CASSADGLYGYTF	TGTGCCAGCAGTGCGGACGGGCTCTATGGCTACACCTTC
TRBV7-2	17	few	NA	TRBJ2-2	CASSLAYGLMNTGELFF	TGTGCCAGCAGCTTAGCCTACGGACTTATGAACACCGGGGAGCTGTTTTTT
TRBV10-3	13	few	TRBD1	TRBJ1-1	CASKDRGNTEAFF	TGTGCCAGTAAGGACAGGGGGAACACTGAAGCTTTCTTT
TRBV7-9	13	NA	NA	TRBJ1-1	CASSLSAYTEAFF	TGTGCCAGCAGCTTGTCGGCTTACACTGAAGCTTTCTTT
TRBV5-1	14	NA	NA	TRBJ2-3	CASSRPGGVGTQYF	TGCGCCAGCAGCCGGCCGGGCGGGGTCGGGACGCAGTATTTT
TRBV28	12	NA	NA	TRBJ1-1	CASRSVNTEAFF	TGTGCCAGCAGGTCAGTGAACACTGAAGCTTTCTTT
TRBV2	15	few	NA	TRBJ2-5	CASSETGVRRETQYF	TGTGCCAGCAGTGAAACGGGAGTCCGACGAGAGACCCAGTACTTC
TRBV20-1	16	NA	NA	TRBJ1-2	CSARDRVGFLSDGYTF	TGCAGTGCTAGAGATCGTGTGGGGTTTCTATCAGATGGCTACACCTTC
TRBV5-4	14	NA	TRBD1	TRBJ1-2	CASRPDRGNYGYTF	TGTGCCAGCAGGCCGGACAGGGGAAACTATGGCTACACCTTC
TRBV6-2/TRBV6-3	16	few	NA	TRBJ1-2	CASSYIKGSLHDRYTF	TGTGCCAGCAGTTACATCAAGGGATCCTTACATGACCGCTACACCTTC
TRBV12-3/TRBV12-4	14	many	NA	TRBJ1-1	CASSLAQALTEAFF	TGTGCCAGCAGTTTAGCACAGGCTTTGACTGAAGCTTTCTTT
TRBV12-3/TRBV12-4	11	NA	TRBD1	TRBJ2-1	CASSFRGEQFF	TGTGCCAGCAGTTTCAGGGGGGAGCAGTTCTTC
TRBV20-1	14	few	NA	TRBJ1-2	CSARDPAGLHGYTF	TGCAGTGCTAGAGATCCCGCAGGTCTCCATGGCTACACCTTC
TRBV25-1	14	few	TRBD1	TRBJ1-6	CASNRGAYNSPLHF	TGTGCCAGCAACAGGGGTGCCTATAATTCACCCCTCCACTTT
TRBV12-3/TRBV12-4	19	NA	TRBD2	TRBJ2-1	CASSPRTLLSGRAHNEQFF	TGTGCCAGCAGCCCACGGACCCTTCTAAGCGGGAGGGCCCACAATGAGCAGTTCTTC
TRBV9	17	NA	TRBD1	TRBJ2-3	CASSAGTGAALTDTQYF	TGTGCCAGCAGCGCCGGGACAGGGGCGGCATTGACAGATACGCAGTATTTT
TRBV6-2/TRBV6-3	15	NA	NA	TRBJ2-5	CASSYSWQPQETQYF	TGTGCCAGCAGTTACTCGTGGCAGCCCCAAGAGACCCAGTACTTC
TRBV20-1	14	many	NA	TRBJ1-3	CSALTGSSGNTIYF	TGCAGTGCCCTCACAGGGAGCTCTGGAAACACCATATATTTT
TRBV20-1	14	NA	NA	TRBJ2-1	CSARTAIIQDEQFF	TGCAGTGCTAGGACAGCGATCATACAGGATGAGCAGTTCTTC
TRBV6-2/TRBV6-3	15	few	NA	TRBJ2-4	CASRPTGLAKNIQYF	TGTGCCAGCAGACCGACAGGCCTAGCCAAAAACATTCAGTACTTC
TRBV6-5	14	few	NA	TRBJ2-7	CASKEGTRTYEQYF	TGTGCCAGCAAGGAAGGTACGCGTACCTACGAGCAGTACTTC
TRBV9	14	NA	NA	TRBJ2-5	CASSVGGGSGTQYF	TGTGCCAGCAGCGTAGGTGGAGGATCTGGGACCCAGTACTTC
TRBV7-2	14	NA	NA	TRBJ2-5	CASSLTLGSETQYF	TGTGCCAGCAGCTTAACACTGGGCTCGGAGACCCAGTACTTC
TRBV5-4	13	NA	TRBD2	TRBJ2-1	CASSLGTSGRVIF	TGTGCCAGCAGCTTGGGGACTAGCGGGAGGGTCATCTTC
TRBV27	15	few	NA	TRBJ2-1	CASVWRRTALNEQFF	TGTGCCAGTGTTTGGAGGAGGACAGCTTTGAATGAGCAGTTCTTC
TRBV19	14	NA	NA	TRBJ1-2	CASKTSGPNYGYTF	TGTGCCAGTAAAACCTCGGGGCCTAACTATGGCTACACCTTC
TRBV10-3	14	many	TRBD1	TRBJ2-3	CAISGETGTDTQYF	TGTGCCATCAGTGGGGAGACAGGGACAGATACGCAGTATTTT
TRBV2	14	many	NA	TRBJ1-5	CASSKGGVLQPQHF	TGTGCCAGCAGTAAGGGGGGGGTGTTGCAGCCCCAGCATTTT
TRBV9	17	few	TRBD1	TRBJ2-6	CASSVEGGGTGTNVLTF	TGTGCCAGCAGCGTAGAAGGGGGCGGTACGGGGACCAACGTCCTGACTTTC
TRBV6-2/TRBV6-3	13	few	NA	TRBJ2-3	CASIRPGTDTQYF	TGTGCCAGCATCCGGCCGGGTACAGATACGCAGTATTTT
TRBV6-5	15	NA	TRBD1	TRBJ1-1	CASSYGDRPNTEAFF	TGTGCCAGCAGTTACGGGGACAGGCCGAACACTGAAGCTTTCTTT